This is a list of T cell receptor beta chains from one sample in a study of blood T cells in healthy people across ages. MiXCR was run by TCRdb on the 5' RACE reads, yielding one entry per CDR3 protein. The sample includes approximately 690,000 distinct CDR3 sequences, about 43% of them seen just once. The specimen was blood. These receptor sequences come from an elderly man in good health. CDR3s include the opening cysteine and the closing phenylalanine or tryptophan. Fields, in order: clone size, D gene, J gene, V gene, CDR3 DNA, CDR3 protein. D genes are given only for firm matches. Clone size is not always given. Where it is, it says once, few, many or a class for expanded clones.

clone size: few
D gene: NA
J gene: TRBJ1-5
V gene: TRBV20-1
CDR3 DNA: TGCAGTGCTGAGCCGTTACAGGGAAGGGGTTCTCGCAATCAGCCCCAGCATTTT
CDR3 protein: CSAEPLQGRGSRNQPQHF

clone size: NA
D gene: NA
J gene: TRBJ1-5
V gene: TRBV20-1
CDR3 DNA: TGCAGTGCTAGCCGAAATCAGCCCCAGCATTTT
CDR3 protein: CSASRNQPQHF

clone size: many
D gene: NA
J gene: TRBJ1-1
V gene: TRBV20-1
CDR3 DNA: TGCAGTGCTAGAGGTTCCCAGACTCCTTTTCCAGCTTTCTTT
CDR3 protein: CSARGSQTPFPAFF

clone size: NA
D gene: TRBD1
J gene: TRBJ2-7
V gene: TRBV6-1
CDR3 DNA: TGTGCCAGCAGTGAAAGGACAGGGGGCGTCTACGAGCAGTACTTC
CDR3 protein: CASSERTGGVYEQYF

clone size: few
D gene: TRBD2
J gene: TRBJ2-1
V gene: TRBV5-4
CDR3 DNA: TGTGCCAGCAGTATAGCGGGAAGGAGGACTAATGAGCAGTTCTTC
CDR3 protein: CASSIAGRRTNEQFF

clone size: NA
D gene: NA
J gene: TRBJ2-1
V gene: TRBV27
CDR3 DNA: TGTGCCAGCAAGGTAGAGAACCTGGGCAATGAGCAGTTCTTC
CDR3 protein: CASKVENLGNEQFF

clone size: NA
D gene: NA
J gene: TRBJ2-6
V gene: TRBV28
CDR3 DNA: TGTGCCAGCACCCGCGGTGGGAGCTCTGGGGCCAACGTCCTGACTTTC
CDR3 protein: CASTRGGSSGANVLTF

clone size: NA
D gene: TRBD2
J gene: TRBJ2-1
V gene: TRBV12-3/TRBV12-4
CDR3 DNA: TGTGCCAGCAGGGCTCCTAGCGGCAGAGATTACAATGAGCAGTTCTTC
CDR3 protein: CASRAPSGRDYNEQFF

clone size: NA
D gene: TRBD1
J gene: TRBJ2-7
V gene: TRBV5-1
CDR3 DNA: TGCGCCAGCAGCTTTGGGGACAGGGGACAACGAGAGCAGTACTTC
CDR3 protein: CASSFGDRGQREQYF

clone size: many
D gene: TRBD2
J gene: TRBJ2-6
V gene: TRBV4-2
CDR3 DNA: TGTGCCAGCAGCCTCACTAGCGGGGGGTCTGGTGGGGCCAACGTCCTGACTTTC
CDR3 protein: CASSLTSGGSGGANVLTF

clone size: NA
D gene: NA
J gene: TRBJ2-1
V gene: TRBV7-3
CDR3 DNA: TGTGCCAGTAGCTTAGATAGCGAGGTCAATGAGCAGTTCTTC
CDR3 protein: CASSLDSEVNEQFF

clone size: NA
D gene: TRBD2
J gene: TRBJ2-1
V gene: TRBV10-2
CDR3 DNA: TGCGCCAGCAGTGACCGGGGGGGCCAATACAATGAGCAGTTCTTC
CDR3 protein: CASSDRGGQYNEQFF

clone size: NA
D gene: TRBD1
J gene: TRBJ2-5
V gene: TRBV5-5
CDR3 DNA: TGTGCCAGCAGCGGCGGACAGGGGATCTCCCAGTACTTC
CDR3 protein: CASSGGQGISQYF

clone size: NA
D gene: NA
J gene: TRBJ2-3
V gene: TRBV20-1
CDR3 DNA: TGCAGGGCTAGAGAGGGGTACACAGATACGCAGTATTTT
CDR3 protein: CRAREGYTDTQYF

clone size: NA
D gene: NA
J gene: TRBJ2-7
V gene: TRBV6-2/TRBV6-3
CDR3 DNA: TGTGCCAGCAGTCAGACAGGGAGGACGAACGAGCAGTACTTC
CDR3 protein: CASSQTGRTNEQYF

clone size: NA
D gene: NA
J gene: TRBJ1-4
V gene: TRBV4-1
CDR3 DNA: TGCGCCAGCAGCCAAGCCCCACGGGGGATCACTAATGAAAAACTGTTTTTT
CDR3 protein: CASSQAPRGITNEKLFF

clone size: NA
D gene: TRBD2
J gene: TRBJ2-1
V gene: TRBV5-1
CDR3 DNA: TGCGCCAGCAGTAGGGCCGGGACTAGCGGTAATGAGCAGTTCTTC
CDR3 protein: CASSRAGTSGNEQFF

clone size: few
D gene: TRBD2
J gene: TRBJ2-7
V gene: TRBV27
CDR3 DNA: TGTGCCAGCAGTTTTAGGACTAGCTCTCCTGAGCAGTACTTC
CDR3 protein: CASSFRTSSPEQYF

clone size: few
D gene: TRBD1
J gene: TRBJ1-1
V gene: TRBV3-1
CDR3 DNA: TGTGCCAGCAGCCCGAGGGACAGGGGATTGAACACTGAAGCTTTCTTT
CDR3 protein: CASSPRDRGLNTEAFF

clone size: NA
D gene: NA
J gene: TRBJ2-2
V gene: TRBV5-1
CDR3 DNA: TGCGCCAGCACCACACTAGGTCCCGGGGAGCTGTTTTTT
CDR3 protein: CASTTLGPGELFF